The rows below give T cell receptor beta chains drawn from one sample of a study of shared clonotypes between healthy human individuals. Produced via immunoSEQ multiplex PCR; TCRdb's table is partial and in-frame only. The repertoire holds approximately 1.5 million clones, with roughly 98% as singletons. Source material: naive CD4+ T cells sorted from blood. The receptors were gathered from a young man in good health. The CDR3 runs from the conserved cysteine through the conserved F or W. A D gene is named only where the DNA matches it firmly. Clone size is stated in some rows and not others, as once, few, many or a class when expanded.

V gene	clone size	D gene	J gene	CDR3 protein	CDR3 DNA
TRBV6-5	.	.	TRBJ1-3	CASSFAAGEGNTIYF	TGTGCCAGCAGTTTCGCAGCCGGGGAGGGAAACACCATATATTTT
TRBV5-4	.	.	TRBJ2-7	CASSFAQGGDEQYF	TGTGCCAGCAGCTTCGCGCAGGGGGGCGACGAGCAGTACTTC
TRBV27	.	.	TRBJ1-2	CASTPRGAANYGYTF	TGTGCCAGCACCCCGCGGGGGGCGGCTAACTATGGCTACACCTTC
TRBV6-1	.	.	TRBJ2-1	CASRSGTWNEQFF	TGTGCCAGCAGATCGGGGACCTGGAATGAGCAGTTCTTC
TRBV7-6	once	.	TRBJ2-5	CASSHSWGSGETQYF	TGTGCCAGCAGCCATTCTTGGGGCAGTGGAGAGACCCAGTACTTC
TRBV18	.	.	TRBJ2-7	CASSPPSAGEQYF	TGTGCCAGCTCACCACCTAGCGCGGGTGAGCAGTACTTC
TRBV5-4	.	.	TRBJ2-6	CASSWITGFGLSGANVLTF	TGTGCCAGCAGCTGGATAACAGGGTTTGGTCTCTCTGGGGCCAACGTCCTGACTTTC
TRBV5-1	once	TRBD1	TRBJ2-3	CASSPRQGAGTDTQYF	TGCGCCAGCAGCCCCCGTCAGGGGGCCGGCACAGATACGCAGTATTTT
TRBV2	.	TRBD1	TRBJ1-1	CASRATGRDTEAFF	TGTGCCAGCAGGGCGACAGGGAGGGACACTGAAGCTTTCTTT
TRBV5-4	.	.	TRBJ2-7	CASSLSGSSYEQYF	TGTGCCAGCAGCTTGAGTGGGAGCTCCTACGAGCAGTACTTC
TRBV29-1	.	TRBD1	TRBJ2-2	CSAAWDRDTGELFF	TGCAGCGCAGCATGGGACAGGGACACCGGGGAGCTGTTTTTT
TRBV6-5	.	.	TRBJ2-1	CASSYFRGSSYNEQFF	TGTGCCAGCAGTTACTTTAGGGGAAGCTCCTACAATGAGCAGTTCTTC
TRBV10-3	.	.	TRBJ1-5	CAISESSSNQPQHF	TGTGCCATCAGTGAGTCCAGTAGCAATCAGCCCCAGCATTTT
TRBV6-6	once	TRBD1	TRBJ2-7	CASSRDGTGIYEQYF	TGTGCCAGCAGTAGGGACGGGACAGGGATTTACGAGCAGTACTTC
TRBV10-1	.	.	TRBJ2-7	CASSRDKTYEQYF	TGCGCCAGCAGCCGGGACAAGACCTACGAGCAGTACTTC
TRBV5-1	.	.	TRBJ2-3	CASSVQRATDTQYF	TGCGCCAGCAGCGTCCAGCGGGCGACAGATACGCAGTATTTT
TRBV28	.	.	TRBJ1-4	CASSFKTRGEKLFF	TGTGCCAGCAGTTTCAAGACTCGAGGGGAAAAACTGTTTTTT